What follows describes a single T cell receptor beta chain. Its antigen is undetermined. This sample was taken from a study of human T cells and chemical hapten exposure. Time point given: patch test 1, 2 weeks after DPC sensitization. Treatment meaning: therapeutic diphenylcyclopropenone sensitization with weekly scalp DPC. V was shortened by 5 bases and J by 0 bases, with 11 bases between the two germline ends. The CDR3 loop spans 15 amino acids. Germline CDR1 and CDR2: MNHEY and SMNVEV (reference sequence). Study outcomes and limitations: Relative to control repertoires, expanded TCRs gave rise to significantly more large CDR3 similarity clusters.

TCRdb reprocessed the RACE reads with MiXCR, giving one entry per CDR3 protein. The repertoire holds around 160,000 distinct CDR3 sequences, about 15% seen once, with 1.5% to 2% in the top ten. The genes are TRBV27 and TRBJ1-5; D is perhaps TRBD1 (6 bases). This clonotype was obtained from a woman aged 30 to 39 with alopecia areata. Some clones in this sample may be carry-over from other donors' samples. The input for sequencing was whole blood, taken in connection with sensitization to the hapten diphenylcyclopropenone (DPC). This chain's CDR3 is CASSVQGYSNQPQHF. Written as DNA, the CDR3 is TGTGCCAGCAGTGTTCAGGGGTATAGCAATCAGCCCCAGCATTTT.